The source of this T cell receptor beta chain is a study of technical replicates of blood from several donors. V was cut by 0 bases and J by 4 bases, with 16 bases left in between. The germline V gene encodes CDR1 SGDLS and CDR2 YYNGEE. CDR3 length: 16 amino acids. The method was immunoSEQ multiplex PCR; TCRdb's version includes in-frame clones alone and lacks a portion of them. The top ten clones hold about 0.19% of a sample with about 80,000 clones, 95% to 98% of them seen once. This chain links TRBV9 with TRBJ1-2, with D perhaps matching TRBD1 (5 bases). Specimen: T cells isolated from PBMCs. This TCR was recovered from a human donor in good health. The CDR3 DNA reads as TGTGCCAGCAGCGTAGAGGACACTGGAATGGGCTATGGCTACACCTTC. Translating it yields CASSVEDTGMGYGYTF.